This T cell receptor beta chain was obtained from a study of blood T cell repertoires in COVID-19. Study summary: Sites across the United States, Italy and Spain contributed samples from acute and convalescent COVID-19.

The recovered donors of Cohort 3 showed two negative PCRs, clearance, or symptom resolution. In the source study's methods: From reference gene primer amplification, estimates of nucleated cell counts were derived. Here immunoSEQ multiplex PCR was the method, and the copy in TCRdb shows in-frame clones only, minus some. The D gene and trimming were derived from the DNA, and the V and J assignments and clone size from that table. The table shows 350,000 or so clones, with roughly 87% occurring only once. J gave up 8 bases and V 2 bases, and 6 bases lay outside the gene matches. Germline V lookup: CDR1 MNHEY, CDR2 SVGAGI. The CDR3 covers 13 residues.

The clonotype comes from a woman aged 25 to 39 who had recovered from COVID-19. Material: PBMCs or T cells enriched from blood (not recorded which). The chain recombines TRBV6-5 with TRBJ2-7; TRBD2 matches 7 bases. The CDR3 sequence: CASSYPGEGKQYF. In DNA, the CDR3 is TGTGCCAGCAGTTACCCGGGGGAGGGAAAGCAGTACTTC.